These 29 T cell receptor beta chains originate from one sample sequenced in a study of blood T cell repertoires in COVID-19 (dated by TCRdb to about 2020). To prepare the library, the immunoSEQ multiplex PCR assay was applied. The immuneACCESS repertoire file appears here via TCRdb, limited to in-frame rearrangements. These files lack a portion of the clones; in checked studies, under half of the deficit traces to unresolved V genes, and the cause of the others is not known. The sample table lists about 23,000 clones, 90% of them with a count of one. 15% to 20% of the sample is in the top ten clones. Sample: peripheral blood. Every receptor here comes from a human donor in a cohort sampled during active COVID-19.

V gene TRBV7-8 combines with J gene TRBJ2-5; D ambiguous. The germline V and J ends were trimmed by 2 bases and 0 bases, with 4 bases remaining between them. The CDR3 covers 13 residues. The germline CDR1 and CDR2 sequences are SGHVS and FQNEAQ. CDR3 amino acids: CASSLTHQETQYF. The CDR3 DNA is TGTGCCAGCAGCTTAACTCACCAAGAGACCCAGTACTTC.

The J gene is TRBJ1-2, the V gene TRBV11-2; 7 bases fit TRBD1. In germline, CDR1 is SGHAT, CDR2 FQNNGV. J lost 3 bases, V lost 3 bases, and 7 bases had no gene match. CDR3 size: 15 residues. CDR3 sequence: CASSFLTGADYGYTF. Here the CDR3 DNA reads TGTGCCAGCAGCTTCCTAACAGGGGCCGACTATGGCTACACCTTC.

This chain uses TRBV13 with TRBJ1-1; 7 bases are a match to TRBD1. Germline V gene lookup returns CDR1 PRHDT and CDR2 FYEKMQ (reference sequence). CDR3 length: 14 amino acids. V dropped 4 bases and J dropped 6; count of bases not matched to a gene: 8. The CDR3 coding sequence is TGTGCCAGCAGCTCTCCAGGGGGTAGGGCTGAAGCTTTCTTT. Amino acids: CASSSPGGRAEAFF.

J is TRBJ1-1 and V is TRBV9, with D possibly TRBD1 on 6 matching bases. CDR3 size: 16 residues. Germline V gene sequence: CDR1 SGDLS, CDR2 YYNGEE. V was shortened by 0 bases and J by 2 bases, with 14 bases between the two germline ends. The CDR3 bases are TGTGCCAGCAGCGTAGATGGGACAACTTTTAACACTGAAGCTTTCTTT. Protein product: CASSVDGTTFNTEAFF.

The CDR3 loop reads CASSLDTDYGYTF. The CDR3 bases are TGCGCCAGCAGCTTGGATACAGACTATGGCTACACCTTC. This chain uses TRBV5-1 with TRBJ1-2; D remains ambiguous. CDR1 is SGHRS, CDR2 YFSETQ, per germline. The ends were cut back, 0 bases at V and 3 bases at J, with 6 bases in the middle. CDR3 length: 13 amino acids.

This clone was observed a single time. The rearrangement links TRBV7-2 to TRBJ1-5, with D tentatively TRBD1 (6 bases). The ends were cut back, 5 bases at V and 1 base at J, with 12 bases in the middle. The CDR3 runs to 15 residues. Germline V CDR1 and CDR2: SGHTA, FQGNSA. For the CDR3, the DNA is TGTGCCAGCAGCCCGTCTAGGGGGAGCAATCAGCCCCAGCATTTT. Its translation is CASSPSRGSNQPQHF.

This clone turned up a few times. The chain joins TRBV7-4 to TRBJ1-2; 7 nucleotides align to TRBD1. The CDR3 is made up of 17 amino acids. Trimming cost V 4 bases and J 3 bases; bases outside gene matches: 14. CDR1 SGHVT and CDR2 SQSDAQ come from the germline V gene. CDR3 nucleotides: TGTGCCAGCAGCTCCCCGAGCCGACAGGGCTTATACTATGGCTACACCTTC. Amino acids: CASSSPSRQGLYYGYTF.

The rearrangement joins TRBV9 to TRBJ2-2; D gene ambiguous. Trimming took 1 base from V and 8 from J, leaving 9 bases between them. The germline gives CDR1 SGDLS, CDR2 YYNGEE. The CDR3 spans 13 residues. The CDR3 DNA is TGTGCCAGCAGCGTATCACCACAGGGGGAGCTGTTTTTT. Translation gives CASSVSPQGELFF. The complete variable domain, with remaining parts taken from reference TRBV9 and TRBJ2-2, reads DSGVTQTPKHLITATGQRVTLRCSPRSGDLSVYWYQQSLDQGLQFLIQYYNGEERAKGNILERFSAQQFPDLHSELNLSSLELGDSALYFCASSVSPQGELFFGEGSRLTVL.

The CDR3 DNA is TGTGCCAGCTCCCCCTCCGTCCGCGATCAGCCCCAGCATTTT. This codes for CASSPSVRDQPQHF. The rearrangement joins TRBV18 to TRBJ1-5; no firm D call. The germline CDR1 and CDR2 sequences are KGHSH and LQKENI. The V and J ends lost 6 bases and 5 bases respectively, with 14 bases between them. This CDR3 has 14 amino acids.

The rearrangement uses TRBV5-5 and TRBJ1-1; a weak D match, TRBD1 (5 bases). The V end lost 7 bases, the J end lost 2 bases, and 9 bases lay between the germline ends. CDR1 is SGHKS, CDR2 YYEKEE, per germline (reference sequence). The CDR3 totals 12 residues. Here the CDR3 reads CASDRINTEAFF. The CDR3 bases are TGTGCCAGCGACAGAATTAACACTGAAGCTTTCTTT.

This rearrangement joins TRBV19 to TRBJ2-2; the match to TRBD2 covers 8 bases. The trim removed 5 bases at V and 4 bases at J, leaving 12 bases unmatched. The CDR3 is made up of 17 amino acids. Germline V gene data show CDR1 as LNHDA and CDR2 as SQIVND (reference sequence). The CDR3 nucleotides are TGTGCCAGTAGTCCTCAAACACTAGCGGCGGGCACCGGGGAGCTGTTTTTT. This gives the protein CASSPQTLAAGTGELFF.

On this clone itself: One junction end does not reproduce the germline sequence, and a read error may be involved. The CDR3 nucleotides are TGTGCCGGCAGAATTGGACTAGCGGTCTCCTACGAGCAGTACTTC. Its protein product is CAGRIGLAVSYEQYF. This chain joins TRBV2 and TRBJ2-7; TRBD2 agrees at 10 bases. Looked up from germline, CDR1 is SNHLY and CDR2 is FYNNEI. CDR3 length: 15 residues.

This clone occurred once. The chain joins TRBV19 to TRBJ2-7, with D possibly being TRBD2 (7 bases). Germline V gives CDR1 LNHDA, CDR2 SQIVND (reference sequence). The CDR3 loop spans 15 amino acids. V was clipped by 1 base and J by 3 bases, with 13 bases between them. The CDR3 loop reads CASSIGAGAGYEQYF. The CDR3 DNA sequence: TGTGCCAGTAGTATAGGGGCGGGGGCCGGCTACGAGCAGTACTTC.

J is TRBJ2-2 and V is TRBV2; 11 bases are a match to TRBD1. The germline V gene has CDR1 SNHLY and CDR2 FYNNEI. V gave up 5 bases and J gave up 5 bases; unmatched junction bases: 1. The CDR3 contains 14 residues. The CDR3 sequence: CASSWDRGTGELFF. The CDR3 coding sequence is TGTGCCAGCAGTTGGGACAGGGGGACCGGGGAGCTGTTTTTT.

Written as DNA, the CDR3 is TGTGCCAGCAGCCAAGACGACATTAGCAATCAGCCCCAGCATTTT. It encodes CASSQDDISNQPQHF. The V and J genes are TRBV14 and TRBJ1-5; D gene ambiguous. Trimming removed 0 bases from V and 0 bases from J, with 6 bases in between. This CDR3 is built from 15 residues. The germline V gene encodes CDR1 SGHDN and CDR2 FVKESK.

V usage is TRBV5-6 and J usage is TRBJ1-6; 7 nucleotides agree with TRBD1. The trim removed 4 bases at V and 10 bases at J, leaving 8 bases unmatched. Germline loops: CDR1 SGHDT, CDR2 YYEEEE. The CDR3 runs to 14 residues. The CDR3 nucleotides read TGTGCCAGCAGCCGCCCGGACAGGTCCTCACCCCTCCACTTT. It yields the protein CASSRPDRSSPLHF. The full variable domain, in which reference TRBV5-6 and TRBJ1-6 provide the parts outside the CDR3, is DAGVTQSPTHLIKTRGQQVTLRCSPKSGHDTVSWYQQALGQGPQFIFQYYEEEERQRGNFPDRFSGHQFPNYSSELNVNALLLGDSALYLCASSRPDRSSPLHFGNGTRLTVT.

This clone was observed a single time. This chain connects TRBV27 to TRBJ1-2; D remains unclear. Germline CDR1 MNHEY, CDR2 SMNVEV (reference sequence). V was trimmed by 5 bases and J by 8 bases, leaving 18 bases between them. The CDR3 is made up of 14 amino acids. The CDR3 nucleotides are TGTGCCAGCAGTCACCCTGGCAGTTCTTACGGCTACACCTTC. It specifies CASSHPGSSYGYTF.

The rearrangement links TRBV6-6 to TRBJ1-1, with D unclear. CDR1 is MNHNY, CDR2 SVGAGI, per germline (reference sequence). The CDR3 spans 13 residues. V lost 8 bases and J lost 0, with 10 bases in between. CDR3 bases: TGTGCCAGCGGGCGCTCAATGAACACTGAAGCTTTCTTT. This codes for CASGRSMNTEAFF.

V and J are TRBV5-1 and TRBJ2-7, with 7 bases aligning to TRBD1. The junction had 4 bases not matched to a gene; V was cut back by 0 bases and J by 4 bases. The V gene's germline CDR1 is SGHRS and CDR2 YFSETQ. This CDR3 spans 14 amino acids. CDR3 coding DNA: TGCGCCAGCAGCTTGGCGGGGACAGATTACGAGCAGTACTTC. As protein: CASSLAGTDYEQYF.

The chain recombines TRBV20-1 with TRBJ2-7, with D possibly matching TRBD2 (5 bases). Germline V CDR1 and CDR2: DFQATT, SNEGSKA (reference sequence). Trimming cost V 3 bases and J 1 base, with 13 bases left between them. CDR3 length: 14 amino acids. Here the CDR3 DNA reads TGCAGTGCTAGTCTCAGCGGTCAGTCCTACGAGCAGTACTTC. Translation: CSASLSGQSYEQYF.

The CDR3 sequence: CASRPWTEDVYGYTF. The CDR3 nucleotides are TGTGCCAGCAGACCTTGGACAGAAGATGTCTATGGCTACACCTTC. The chain recombines TRBV6-5 with TRBJ1-2, with a weak D call TRBD1 (6 bases). The length of the CDR3 is 15 residues. Trimming stripped 6 bases from V and 4 bases from J, with 18 bases between. CDR1 and CDR2 (germline): MNHEY, SVGAGI.

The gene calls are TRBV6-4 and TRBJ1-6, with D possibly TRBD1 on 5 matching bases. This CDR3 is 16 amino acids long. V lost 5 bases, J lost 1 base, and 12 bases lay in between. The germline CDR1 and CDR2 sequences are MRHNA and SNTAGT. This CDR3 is CASSRGLGSYNSPLHF. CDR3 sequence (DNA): TGTGCCAGCAGTCGGGGGTTAGGGTCCTATAATTCACCCCTCCACTTT.

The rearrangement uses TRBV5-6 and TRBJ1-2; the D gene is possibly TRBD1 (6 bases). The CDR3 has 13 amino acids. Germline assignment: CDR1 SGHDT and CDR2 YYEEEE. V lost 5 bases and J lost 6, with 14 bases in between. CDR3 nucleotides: TGTGCCAGCAGACAGGGAACTATTCATGGCTACACCTTC. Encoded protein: CASRQGTIHGYTF. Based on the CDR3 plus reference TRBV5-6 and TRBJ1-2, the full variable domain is DAGVTQSPTHLIKTRGQQVTLRCSPKSGHDTVSWYQQALGQGPQFIFQYYEEEERQRGNFPDRFSGHQFPNYSSELNVNALLLGDSALYLCASRQGTIHGYTFGSGTRLTVV.

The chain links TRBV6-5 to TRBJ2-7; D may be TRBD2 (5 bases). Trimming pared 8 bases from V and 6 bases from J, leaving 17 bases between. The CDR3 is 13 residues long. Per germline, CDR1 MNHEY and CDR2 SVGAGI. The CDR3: CASPRPGRTEQYF. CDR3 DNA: TGTGCCAGCCCCCGTCCGGGGAGAACCGAGCAGTACTTC.

Here the CDR3 reads CASSLVRVGGTEAFF. The CDR3 DNA reads as TGTGCCAGCAGCTTAGTACGGGTGGGGGGCACTGAAGCTTTCTTT. V usage is TRBV7-2 and J usage is TRBJ1-1; D may be TRBD1 (5 bases). The V end lost 1 base, the J end lost 4 bases, and 13 bases lay between the germline ends. This CDR3 is built from 15 residues. In germline, CDR1 is SGHTA, CDR2 FQGNSA.

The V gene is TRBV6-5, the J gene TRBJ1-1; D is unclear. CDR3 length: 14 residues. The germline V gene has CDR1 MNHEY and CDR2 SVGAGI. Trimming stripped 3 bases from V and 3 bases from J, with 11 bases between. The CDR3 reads CASSYAGVDTEAFF. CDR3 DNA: TGTGCCAGCAGTTATGCGGGCGTTGACACTGAAGCTTTCTTT.

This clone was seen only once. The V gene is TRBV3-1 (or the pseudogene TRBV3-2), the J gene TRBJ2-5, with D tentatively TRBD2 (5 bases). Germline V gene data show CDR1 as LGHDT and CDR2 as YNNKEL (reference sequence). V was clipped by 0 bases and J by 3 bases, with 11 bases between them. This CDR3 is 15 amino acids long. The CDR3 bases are TGTGCCAGCAGCCAAGAAGACTACGCGAAAGAGACCCAGTACTTC. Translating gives CASSQEDYAKETQYF.

DNA for the CDR3: TGTGCCAGCAGTGAAGCGCTGGCAGGGGGCAGGTACGAGCAGTACTTC. This codes for CASSEALAGGRYEQYF. The chain combines TRBV6-1 with TRBJ2-7, with TRBD1 matching 8 bases. CDR1 is MNHNS, CDR2 SASEGT, per germline. V was clipped by 0 bases and J by 4 bases; unmatched bases: 8. The CDR3 contains 16 residues.

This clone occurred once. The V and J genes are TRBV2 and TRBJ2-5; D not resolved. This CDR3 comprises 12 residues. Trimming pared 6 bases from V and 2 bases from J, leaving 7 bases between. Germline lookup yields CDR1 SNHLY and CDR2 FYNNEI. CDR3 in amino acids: CASRTFQETQYF. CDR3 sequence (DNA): TGTGCCAGCAGGACTTTTCAAGAGACCCAGTACTTC.